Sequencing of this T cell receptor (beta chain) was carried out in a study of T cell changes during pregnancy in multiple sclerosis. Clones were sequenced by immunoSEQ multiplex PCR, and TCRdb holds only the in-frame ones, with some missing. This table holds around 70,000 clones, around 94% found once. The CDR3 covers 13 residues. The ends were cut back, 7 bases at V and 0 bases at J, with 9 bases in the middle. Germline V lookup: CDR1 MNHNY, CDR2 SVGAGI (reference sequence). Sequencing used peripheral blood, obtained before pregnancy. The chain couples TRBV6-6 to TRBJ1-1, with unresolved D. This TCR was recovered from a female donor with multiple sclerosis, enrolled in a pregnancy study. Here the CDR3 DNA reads TGTGCCAGCAACGGAGTCGTGAACACTGAAGCTTTCTTT. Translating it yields CASNGVVNTEAFF.